Following are 10 T cell receptor beta chains from one sample sequenced in a study of blood T cells in healthy people across ages. Primed by a sample-barcoded 5' primer and a J-beta primer mix, a second PCR proceeded for about 7 to 12 cycles. TCRdb analysed the 5' RACE reads with MiXCR anew, one entry per CDR3 protein. Counted here are 550,000 to 750,000 distinct CDR3 sequences, around 20% occurring once; the ten biggest clones make up 3.5% to 4%. What was sequenced was blood. These receptors were taken from a man aged 70 or older in good health.

The chain recombines TRBV20-1 with TRBJ2-5; D perhaps matches TRBD2 (5 bases). The tail of the sequence fits TRBJ2-7 better, so the J call may be wrong. CDR3 length: 14 amino acids. The V gene's germline CDR1 is DFQATT and CDR2 SNEGSKA (reference sequence). The CDR3 nucleotides read TGCAGTGCTAGAGAGAGCGGATTGACCTACGAGCAGTACTTC. Its protein is CSARESGLTYEQYF.

The chain is built from TRBV25-1 and TRBJ2-7; no reliable D call. Per the germline V gene, CDR1 is MGHDK and CDR2 is SYGVNS. The CDR3 has 11 residues. Trimming pared 7 bases from V and 6 bases from J, leaving 10 bases between. CDR3 sequence: CASKRDGEQYF. CDR3 nucleotides: TGTGCCAGCAAAAGGGATGGCGAGCAGTACTTC.

The CDR3: CASSASGAPNTEAFF. Written as DNA, the CDR3 is TGTGCCAGCAGCGCCAGCGGGGCGCCGAACACTGAAGCTTTCTTT. The J gene is TRBJ1-1, the V gene TRBV7-3, with a tentative D call TRBD1 (5 bases). Trimming shortened V by 5 bases and J by 1 base, and 14 bases separated the two germline ends. Per germline, CDR1 SGHTA and CDR2 FQGTGA. The CDR3 sequence is 15 residues long.

For this clonotype: Mismatch with germline at one junction end may stem from a read error. The chain recombines TRBV11-2 with TRBJ2-5; 9 positions agree with TRBD2. CDR3 length: 14 residues. CDR1 SGHAT and CDR2 FQNNGV come from the germline V gene. In nucleotides, the CDR3 is TGTGCCAGCAGCTTAGATAGACTAGCGGAGACCCAGCACTTC. It yields the protein CASSLDRLAETQHF.

V gene TRBV5-1 combines with J gene TRBJ2-7, with D uncertain. V was clipped by 5 bases and J by 0 bases, with 9 bases between them. CDR3 length: 13 amino acids. Germline V CDR1 and CDR2: SGHRS, YFSETQ. The CDR3 loop reads CASRQISSYEQYF. CDR3 coding DNA: TGCGCCAGCAGGCAGATAAGCTCCTACGAGCAGTACTTC.

The J gene is TRBJ2-2, the V gene TRBV4-3; D may be TRBD2 (5 bases). CDR3 length: 16 residues. CDR1 LGHNA and CDR2 YSLEER come from the germline V gene. Trimming cost V 3 bases and J 5 bases, with 16 bases left between them. This chain's CDR3 is CASSQPQVRGTGELFF. The CDR3 coding sequence is TGCGCCAGCAGCCAGCCCCAAGTCCGAGGGACCGGGGAGCTGTTTTTT.

The chain is built from TRBV20-1 and TRBJ2-3; D not resolved. V lost 4 bases and J lost 3, with 11 bases in between. Germline CDR1 is DFQATT and CDR2 is SNEGSKA (reference sequence). The CDR3 totals 13 residues. CDR3 amino acids: CSAKLPGTDTQYF. The CDR3 nucleotides read TGCAGTGCTAAACTACCAGGAACAGATACGCAGTATTTT.

As regards this clonotype: At one boundary the junction diverges from the germline segment, which might be a read error. The genes are TRBV25-1 and TRBJ2-5; a possible D gene is TRBD2 (7 bases). The CDR3 is 15 residues long. CDR1 is MGHDK, CDR2 SYGVNS, per germline. CDR3 bases: TGTGTCAGCAGTGAATATAAGGGGGGAGGGGAGACCCAGTACTTC. It specifies CVSSEYKGGGETQYF. Supplemented by reference TRBV25-1 and TRBJ2-5, the full variable domain reads EADIYQTPRYLVIGTGKKITLECSQTMGHDKMYWYQQDPGMELHLIHYSYGVNSTEKGDLSSESTVSRIRTEHFPLTLESARPSHTSQYLCVSSEYKGGGETQYFGPGTRLLVL.

V gene TRBV25-1 combines with J gene TRBJ1-4; D might be TRBD1 (5 bases). CDR3 length: 17 amino acids. The V gene's germline CDR1 is MGHDK and CDR2 SYGVNS. Trimming removed 3 bases at V and 8 bases at J, with 22 bases between. CDR3 DNA sequence: TGTGCCAGCAGTGACTACACCACAAGGGCCGGGGGAGAAAAACTGTTTTTT. It yields the protein CASSDYTTRAGGEKLFF.

The rearrangement links TRBV5-1 to TRBJ2-3; 10 bases match TRBD2. V lost 0 bases to trimming and J lost 4 bases; unmatched junction nucleotides: 5. This CDR3 region has 16 residues. Germline V gene sequence: CDR1 SGHRS, CDR2 YFSETQ. CDR3 sequence: CASSLVASGSADTQYF. DNA of the CDR3: TGCGCCAGCAGCTTGGTTGCTAGCGGGAGCGCAGATACGCAGTATTTT.